This entry concerns a single TCR beta chain. The data stem from a study of shared clonotypes between healthy human individuals. Each donor was a Caucasian adult residing in Nashville, Tennessee. The method was immunoSEQ multiplex PCR; TCRdb's version includes in-frame clones alone and lacks a portion of them. This repertoire shows over a million clones, 70% to 80% found once; its top ten account for 0.52%. Deletions cut 0 bases from V and 0 bases from J, with 15 bases between. The V gene's germline CDR1 is PRHDT and CDR2 FYEKMQ (reference sequence). The CDR3 has 18 amino acids. The J gene is TRBJ1-3, the V gene TRBV13, with D possibly matching TRBD1 (6 bases). The sequence was collected from a young man in good health. Some clones in this sample may be carry-over from other donors' samples. The sample was memory CD4+ T cells from PBMCs. The subset denotes: CD45RA-negative fraction. In nucleotides, the CDR3 is TGTGCCAGCAGCTTAGGGCCGGGGGGCGAGAGCTCTGGAAACACCATATATTTT. Protein product: CASSLGPGGESSGNTIYF.